One T cell receptor (beta chain) is described in this entry. Its antigen is currently unknown. TCRdb's copy holds only in-frame clones and misses some; the assay was immunoSEQ multiplex PCR. This table holds about 120,000 clones, around 87% found once. V shed 2 bases, J shed 2 bases, and the junction held 3 bases outside the gene matches. The CDR3 contains 14 residues. Germline-derived CDR1 and CDR2 are SGHDT and YYEEEE. The approximately 120-subject validation cohort, separate from the approximately 670-subject first cohort, included the donors. This sample was taken from a study of cytomegalovirus exposure and HLA in healthy donors. Study-wide results and limits: Researchers catalogued under 200 TCR beta chains as cytomegalovirus-associated.

The sample taken for sequencing was PBMCs. The receptor's source is a woman aged 18-29 years in good health and CMV-seropositive. The chain links TRBV5-6 to TRBJ1-2, with TRBD1 matching 7 bases. This CDR3 is CASSFDRANYGYTF. As DNA, the CDR3 is TGTGCCAGCAGCTTTGACAGGGCCAACTATGGCTACACCTTC.